One sample yielded the 27 T cell receptor beta chains listed below, sequenced in a study of T cell responses to AZD1222 COVID-19 vaccine. Sequencing was performed with immunoSEQ multiplex PCR; in TCRdb, only in-frame clones are kept and a portion is missing. The sample contains more than 95,000 clones, 88% of which appear only once. Material: peripheral blood, obtained on day 0 of AZD1222 vaccination. The receptors here all came from an adult in good health.

This chain links TRBV18 with TRBJ2-7; possibly TRBD2 for D (5 bases). V was clipped by 3 bases and J by 1 base, with 13 bases between them. The CDR3 consists of 15 residues. CDR1 is KGHSH and CDR2 is LQKENI in the germline V gene. Here the CDR3 DNA reads TGTGCCAGCTCACCGACTTCTGAGGGATCCTACGAGCAGTACTTC. It is translated as CASSPTSEGSYEQYF.

This clone showed up just a few times. V usage is TRBV15 and J usage is TRBJ2-7; D not certain. Trimming cost V 2 bases and J 4 bases, with 15 bases left between them. CDR3 size: 15 residues. The germline V gene encodes CDR1 LNHNV and CDR2 YYDKDF (reference sequence). The CDR3 nucleotides are TGTGCCACCAGCAGATTCCCCCAATCGGGTTACGAGCAGTACTTC. This gives the protein CATSRFPQSGYEQYF.

The chain links TRBV19 to TRBJ2-5, with no clear D. The germline V gene has CDR1 LNHDA and CDR2 SQIVND (reference sequence). V was clipped by 5 bases and J by 4 bases, with 11 bases between them. This CDR3 region has 13 residues. The CDR3 DNA sequence: TGTGCCAGTAGTGCCCGGTCGGTAGAGACCCAGTACTTC. Residues: CASSARSVETQYF.

This clone has just one count. The rearrangement links TRBV18 to TRBJ1-5; TRBD1 matches at 8 bases. With V trimmed by 4 bases and J by 5 bases, 7 bases remained unmatched. The V gene's germline CDR1 is KGHSH and CDR2 LQKENI. This CDR3 region has 15 residues. This chain's CDR3 is CASSQNSGGYQPQHF. CDR3 nucleotides: TGTGCCAGCTCACAAAACTCAGGGGGCTATCAGCCCCAGCATTTT.

V usage is TRBV9 and J usage is TRBJ1-3, with D unresolved. The germline V gene encodes CDR1 SGDLS and CDR2 YYNGEE. Trimming pared 2 bases from V and 0 bases from J, leaving 6 bases between. The CDR3 consists of 14 residues. CDR3 residues: CASSVTDSGNTIYF. In DNA, the CDR3 is TGTGCCAGCAGCGTGACGGACTCTGGAAACACCATATATTTT.

This chain links TRBV7-3 with TRBJ1-5; no clear D. Germline V gene data show CDR1 as SGHTA and CDR2 as FQGTGA. V was pared by 6 bases and J by 4 bases, with 10 bases between. The CDR3 has 13 residues. This chain's CDR3 is CASSDGPNQPQHF. The CDR3, as DNA: TGTGCCAGCAGTGATGGGCCAAATCAGCCCCAGCATTTT.

This clone appeared once. The rearrangement joins TRBV6-5 to TRBJ1-6, with 9 bases aligning to TRBD1. CDR1 and CDR2 from the germline V gene are MNHEY and SVGAGI. Trimming took 6 bases from V and 10 from J; bases not matched to a gene: 7. There are 14 residues in the CDR3. CDR3 in DNA: TGTGCCAGCAGATCCGGGACAGGGAAATCACCCCTCCACTTT. This gives the protein CASRSGTGKSPLHF.

This chain connects TRBV10-3 to TRBJ1-2, with TRBD1 matching over 10 bases. CDR1 and CDR2 (germline): ENHRY, SYGVKD. The CDR3 totals 18 residues. Trimming removed 0 bases from V and 8 bases from J; junction bases left unmatched: 15. In DNA, the CDR3 is TGTGCCATCAGTGAGTCGAGACAGGGGGCTAGGAAGGTCTTCGGCTACACCTTC. Amino acids: CAISESRQGARKVFGYTF.

V usage is TRBV30 and J usage is TRBJ2-5; TRBD1 agrees at 8 bases. Trimming took 3 bases from V and 5 from J; bases not matched to a gene: 5. The V gene's germline CDR1 is GTSNPN and CDR2 SVGIG (reference sequence). This CDR3 is 13 amino acids long. The CDR3 coding sequence is TGTGCCTGGAGCGCCGGACAGGGTGAGACCCAGTACTTC. Its translation is CAWSAGQGETQYF.

The genes are TRBV11-3 and TRBJ2-5, with TRBD2 identical over 8 bases. V was clipped by 3 bases and J by 4 bases; unmatched bases: 7. This CDR3 is 15 amino acids long. The germline V gene has CDR1 SGHNT and CDR2 YENEEA. This CDR3 reads CASSLGTRGGETQYF. The CDR3 DNA reads as TGTGCCAGCAGCTTGGGGACTAGGGGGGGAGAGACCCAGTACTTC.

The chain carries TRBV9 and TRBJ2-7; D gene uncertain. With 0 bases removed from V and 3 bases from J, the gap between germline ends came to 7 bases. The CDR3 is 13 residues long. Germline CDR1 reads SGDLS; CDR2 reads YYNGEE. This chain's CDR3 is CASSVEEYYEQYF. CDR3 nucleotides: TGTGCCAGCAGCGTAGAAGAGTACTACGAGCAGTACTTC. Supplemented by reference TRBV9 and TRBJ2-7, the full variable domain reads DSGVTQTPKHLITATGQRVTLRCSPRSGDLSVYWYQQSLDQGLQFLIQYYNGEERAKGNILERFSAQQFPDLHSELNLSSLELGDSALYFCASSVEEYYEQYFGPGTRLTVT.

The chain combines TRBV15 with TRBJ2-7; 8 bases line up with TRBD1. The germline V gene has CDR1 LNHNV and CDR2 YYDKDF (reference sequence). The ends lost 0 bases at V and 2 bases at J; junction bases unmatched: 15. CDR3 length: 19 amino acids. The CDR3 loop is CATSRDQTGGGLLTYEQYF. The DNA of the CDR3 is TGTGCCACCAGCAGAGATCAAACAGGGGGTGGACTACTAACCTACGAGCAGTACTTC.

J is TRBJ2-1 and V is TRBV24-1, with TRBD2 identical over 8 bases. The V gene's germline CDR1 is KGHDR and CDR2 SFDVKD. V trimming: 4 bases; J trimming: 0 bases; junction bases outside the gene matches: 4. The CDR3 is 16 residues long. The CDR3 nucleotides read TGTGCCACCAGTGACCTCAGCGGGAGCTCCTACAATGAGCAGTTCTTC. It is translated as CATSDLSGSSYNEQFF.

The chain has TRBV4-2 and TRBJ2-7, with no clear D. This CDR3 is built from 13 residues. V was pared by 1 base and J by 3 bases, with 7 bases between. Germline lookup yields CDR1 LGHNA and CDR2 YNFKEQ. The CDR3 is CASSQVGDYEQYF. The CDR3 DNA reads as TGTGCCAGCAGCCAAGTGGGCGACTACGAGCAGTACTTC.

The chain combines TRBV11-3 with TRBJ1-1; D may be TRBD1 (5 bases). The CDR3 has 14 amino acids. Germline values: CDR1 SGHNT, CDR2 YENEEA. Trimming stripped 4 bases from V and 5 bases from J, with 14 bases between. The CDR3: CASSSGGSNTEAFF. The CDR3 region has the DNA TGTGCCAGCAGCTCGGGGGGAAGTAATACTGAAGCTTTCTTT.

The V call is TRBV10-1, the J call TRBJ1-3; D is unclear. Germline V CDR1 and CDR2: WNHNN, SYGVQD (reference sequence). This CDR3 region has 12 residues. V lost 5 bases and J 4 bases, leaving 6 bases between the germline ends. The CDR3 sequence is CASSRPGNTIYF. The CDR3 coding sequence is TGCGCCAGCAGTCGTCCCGGAAACACCATATATTTT.

The chain uses TRBV19 and TRBJ1-3; no clear D gene. Trimming removed 10 bases from V and 0 bases from J, with 13 bases in between. The CDR3 sequence is 14 residues long. The V gene's germline CDR1 is LNHDA and CDR2 SQIVND (reference sequence). The CDR3 DNA is TGTGCCACACGACTATACAACTCTGGAAACACCATATATTTT. It codes for CATRLYNSGNTIYF.

The chain combines TRBV28 with TRBJ1-2; 7 bases are a match to TRBD1. Trimming took 6 bases from V and 4 from J; bases not matched to a gene: 5. CDR1 and CDR2 from the germline V gene are MDHEN and SYDVKM. There are 13 residues in the CDR3. The CDR3: CASRIGTAYGYTF. DNA of the CDR3: TGTGCCAGCAGAATCGGGACAGCCTATGGCTACACCTTC.

In DNA form, the CDR3 reads TGTGCCAGCAGCTCTCAAGCCTACGAGCAGTACTTC. Its translation is CASSSQAYEQYF. The chain employs TRBV7-2 and TRBJ2-7; D call uncertain. The ends were cut back, 4 bases at V and 2 bases at J, with 6 bases in the middle. The germline CDR1 and CDR2 sequences are SGHTA and FQGNSA. This CDR3 has 12 amino acids.

The rearrangement uses TRBV5-5 and TRBJ1-2; 10 positions agree with TRBD1. The CDR3 sequence is 16 residues long. V lost 0 bases to trimming and J lost 7 bases; unmatched junction nucleotides: 9. In germline, CDR1 is SGHKS, CDR2 YYEKEE (reference sequence). For the CDR3, the DNA is TGTGCCAGCAGCTTGGGGCTTGACAGGGGGCGGAGTGGCTACACCTTC. Residues: CASSLGLDRGRSGYTF.

The V gene is TRBV4-1, the J gene TRBJ1-1; the match to TRBD1 covers 8 bases. Losses at the gene ends were 4 bases for V and 4 bases for J; bases not matched to a gene: 11. The length of the CDR3 is 16 residues. Germline CDR1 is MGHRA and CDR2 is YSYEKL. CDR3 in DNA: TGCGCCAGCAGCCTCGGACAGGGCCCCTTGGGCACTGAAGCTTTCTTT. Its translation: CASSLGQGPLGTEAFF.

This chain connects TRBV6-5 to TRBJ2-5, with D possibly being TRBD1 (6 bases). Looked up from germline, CDR1 is MNHEY and CDR2 is SVGAGI. This CDR3 has 14 residues. V lost 10 bases and J 3 bases, leaving 18 bases between the germline ends. CDR3 amino acids: CATRPRTDKETQYF. The CDR3 bases are TGTGCCACCCGACCTCGGACAGATAAAGAGACCCAGTACTTC.

The table lists this clone with a few counts. The J gene is TRBJ1-2, the V gene TRBV9, with D uncertain. Germline V lookup: CDR1 SGDLS, CDR2 YYNGEE. The CDR3 is made up of 12 amino acids. Between the trimmed V and J ends, which lost 1 base and 4 bases, there was a span of 5 bases. The CDR3 reads CASSVWGYGYTF. DNA of the CDR3: TGTGCCAGCAGCGTATGGGGCTATGGCTACACCTTC.

V gene TRBV30 combines with J gene TRBJ2-6; no definite D call. The CDR3 covers 13 residues. Germline V CDR1 and CDR2: GTSNPN, SVGIG (reference sequence). Trimming left V 1 base short and J 3 bases short, with 4 bases between. The CDR3 region is CAWSGVGANVLTF. Here the CDR3 DNA reads TGTGCCTGGAGTGGGGTTGGGGCCAACGTCCTGACTTTC.

The chain uses TRBV3-1 (or the pseudogene TRBV3-2) and TRBJ2-5; unclear D gene. With 8 bases removed from V and 1 base from J, the gap between germline ends came to 8 bases. This CDR3 region has 12 residues. Germline CDR1 is LGHDT and CDR2 is YNNKEL (reference sequence). Here the CDR3 DNA reads TGTGCCAGCCAGATTTTCCAAGAGACCCAGTACTTC. Its protein is CASQIFQETQYF.

The gene calls are TRBV28 and TRBJ2-2; 9 bases are shared with TRBD1. Unmatched junction bases numbered 6, after V lost 10 bases and J lost 6 bases. Germline-derived CDR1 and CDR2 are MDHEN and SYDVKM. The CDR3 is 13 residues long. In DNA form, the CDR3 reads TGTGCCACCAGGGACAGGGCGGCCGGGGAGCTGTTTTTT. Protein: CATRDRAAGELFF.

The V call is TRBV3-1 (or the pseudogene TRBV3-2), the J call TRBJ2-3, with TRBD2 matching over 7 bases. The CDR3 is 16 residues long. Unmatched junction bases numbered 6, after V lost 2 bases and J lost 1 base. Germline CDR1 LGHDT, CDR2 YNNKEL (reference sequence). CDR3 in DNA: TGTGCCAGCAGCCAAAGGGCGGGAGTGGGCACAGATACGCAGTATTTT. Protein sequence: CASSQRAGVGTDTQYF.